This TCR beta chain was sequenced for a study of control samples from healthy donors and cancer patients. The CDR3 consists of 13 residues. The germline V gene encodes CDR1 LNHDA and CDR2 SQIVND (reference sequence). Trimming took off 5 bases at V and 8 bases at J, with 15 bases between the two ends. TCRdb's table, derived via immunoSEQ multiplex PCR, lists solely in-frame clones and lacks some. The sample has around 86,000 clones, 85% to 90% seen once. The TCR originated in a woman in her sixties with head and neck cancer. Material for sequencing was PBMCs. This sequence joins TRBV19 and TRBJ1-1, with a tentative D call TRBD1 (5 bases). CDR3 DNA sequence: TGTGCCAGTAGTCTCCGGACGGGGCTAGAAGCTTTCTTT. Protein product: CASSLRTGLEAFF.